These T cell receptor beta chains were read from a single sample in a study of blood T cell repertoires in COVID-19. TCRdb's copy holds only in-frame clones and misses some; the assay was immunoSEQ multiplex PCR. The profile shows roughly 240,000 clones, roughly four fifths of them singletons. Source material: peripheral blood. The receptors were sampled from a woman in her 70s with acute or convalescent COVID-19. Both conserved end residues are part of each CDR3. D genes are given only for firm matches. Clone size, where shown, is once, few, many, or a class for clones that have expanded.

v_call	j_call	d_call	clone_size	cdr3_nt	cdr3_aa
TRBV6-5	TRBJ1-4	NA	NA	TGTGCCAGCAGTTACGACGGGAGCGAAAAACTGTTTTTT	CASSYDGSEKLFF
TRBV7-4	TRBJ2-3	TRBD1	once	TGTGCCAGCAGCTTACCCAGACAGGGGCGCACAGATACGCAGTATTTT	CASSLPRQGRTDTQYF
TRBV30	TRBJ1-4	TRBD1	NA	TGTGCCTACAAGGACAGGGGGCGCGAAAAACTGTTTTTT	CAYKDRGREKLFF
TRBV5-1	TRBJ1-1	NA	NA	TGCGCCAGCAGCCTCTTACAGGGAACCGACACTGAAGCTTTCTTT	CASSLLQGTDTEAFF
TRBV30	TRBJ1-1	NA	NA	TGTGCCTGGAGTAGTTTGACTGTGAACACTGAAGCTTTCTTT	CAWSSLTVNTEAFF
TRBV25-1	TRBJ1-5	NA	NA	TGTGCCAGTCGGGGGGGGAATCAGCCCCAGCATTTT	CASRGGNQPQHF
TRBV24-1	TRBJ1-2	NA	once	TGTGCCACCAGTCTAACCTATGGCTACACCTTC	CATSLTYGYTF
TRBV3-1/TRBV3-2	TRBJ1-6	NA	NA	TGTGCCAGCAGCCCCGGGACTGGGAGCTCCTATAATTCACCCCTCCACTTT	CASSPGTGSSYNSPLHF
TRBV7-9	TRBJ1-1	NA	NA	TGTGCCAGCAGCTTAGTGAGCGGAGGGACTGAAGCTTTCTTT	CASSLVSGGTEAFF
TRBV19	TRBJ2-1	NA	NA	TGTGCCAGTAGTCTGGGACATAACTACAATGAGCAGTTCTTC	CASSLGHNYNEQFF
TRBV28	TRBJ1-5	NA	NA	TGTGCCAGCGAAAAGCCGAGGGTGCAGCCCCAGCATTTT	CASEKPRVQPQHF
TRBV19	TRBJ1-5	NA	NA	TGTGCCAGTAGTGCGAGGACAGCTAATCAGCCCCAGCATTTT	CASSARTANQPQHF
TRBV6-5	TRBJ2-5	TRBD2	NA	TGTGCCAGCAGTTACTCGACAGCGGGGGGACAAGAGACCCAGTACTTC	CASSYSTAGGQETQYF
TRBV6-5	TRBJ2-7	NA	NA	TGTGCCAGCAGTTATCAGGGCTACGAGCAGTACTTC	CASSYQGYEQYF
TRBV5-1	TRBJ2-3	NA	NA	TGCGCCAGCAGCTTGTCAGGGCATGGCACAGATACGCAGTATTTT	CASSLSGHGTDTQYF
TRBV10-3	TRBJ1-3	NA	NA	TGTGCCATCAGTCCCCAAACAGGGTCTGGAAACACCATATATTTT	CAISPQTGSGNTIYF
TRBV28	TRBJ1-1	NA	NA	TGTGCCAGCAGAGCCTGGTTGAAAGCTTTCTTT	CASRAWLKAFF
TRBV2	TRBJ2-7	TRBD1	NA	TGTGCCAGCAGTGCAGGGGGCCGTTCCTACGAGCAGTACTTC	CASSAGGRSYEQYF
TRBV5-1	TRBJ2-3	TRBD2	NA	TGCGCCAGCAGCCCGGGACTAGCGGGAGATACGCAGTATTTT	CASSPGLAGDTQYF
TRBV7-9	TRBJ2-2	TRBD1	NA	TGTGCCAGCAGCTCCTTCGGGACAGGGGGCGGTAGGAACGGGGAGCTGTTTTTT	CASSSFGTGGGRNGELFF
TRBV5-1	TRBJ1-4	TRBD1	NA	TGCGCCAGCAGCGGGGGACAGGGGATTAATGAAAAACTGTTTTTT	CASSGGQGINEKLFF
TRBV3-1/TRBV3-2	TRBJ2-5	NA	NA	TGTGCCAGCAGCCAAGCGCAGGAGGGTAGGGAGACCCAGTACTTC	CASSQAQEGRETQYF
TRBV7-2	TRBJ2-5	TRBD1	NA	TGTGCCAGCACTTGGACAGGGGGAGAGACCCAGTACTTC	CASTWTGGETQYF
TRBV28	TRBJ1-1	TRBD1	NA	TGTGCCAGCAGTTTAGGTGGGGTCGGGACAGTCACCTTCTTAAACACTGAAGCTTTCTTT	CASSLGGVGTVTFLNTEAFF
TRBV30	TRBJ2-7	NA	NA	TGTGCCTGGAGTCCCACGGGACACTCCTACGAGCAGTACTTC	CAWSPTGHSYEQYF
TRBV7-2	TRBJ2-2	NA	NA	TGTGCCAGCAGCTTAGTGACAGGCTACACCGGGGAGCTGTTTTTT	CASSLVTGYTGELFF
TRBV12-3/TRBV12-4	TRBJ2-7	NA	NA	TGTGCCAGCAGGCAAGGGGGAGAGCAGTACTTC	CASRQGGEQYF
TRBV4-3	TRBJ2-5	NA	NA	TGCGCCAGCAGCCAAGGACAGAGTTCTTGGGAGACCCAGTACTTC	CASSQGQSSWETQYF
TRBV7-9	TRBJ2-6	TRBD1	NA	TGTGCCAGCAGCCTAAGGACAGGGACTGGGGCCAACGTCCTGACTTTC	CASSLRTGTGANVLTF